The clone carrying this T cell receptor (beta chain) was seen repeatedly, ten times or more. The ends lost 4 bases at V and 3 bases at J; junction bases unmatched: 4. Germline CDR1 is LGHNA and CDR2 is YSLEER. This CDR3 is built from 14 residues. This sample was included in a study of molecular identifiers for immune sequencing clone quantification. TCRdb reprocessed the PCR reads with MiXCR, giving one entry per CDR3 protein. The table lists hundreds of thousands of distinct CDR3 sequences, 20% of them singletons. Source material: naive CD8+ T cells from blood, with Jurkat cell RNA spiked in. Indicated subset: FACS-sorted CD8+CD4-CCR7+CD45RA+ naive T cells. This TCR was recovered from a human donor in good health. Some libraries in this study had Jurkat cell RNA spiked in. This chain joins TRBV4-3 and TRBJ2-7, with TRBD1 matching over 9 bases. CDR3 DNA sequence: TGCGCCAGCAGCCGAGACAGGGGGTTCTACGAGCAGTACTTC. Its protein is CASSRDRGFYEQYF.